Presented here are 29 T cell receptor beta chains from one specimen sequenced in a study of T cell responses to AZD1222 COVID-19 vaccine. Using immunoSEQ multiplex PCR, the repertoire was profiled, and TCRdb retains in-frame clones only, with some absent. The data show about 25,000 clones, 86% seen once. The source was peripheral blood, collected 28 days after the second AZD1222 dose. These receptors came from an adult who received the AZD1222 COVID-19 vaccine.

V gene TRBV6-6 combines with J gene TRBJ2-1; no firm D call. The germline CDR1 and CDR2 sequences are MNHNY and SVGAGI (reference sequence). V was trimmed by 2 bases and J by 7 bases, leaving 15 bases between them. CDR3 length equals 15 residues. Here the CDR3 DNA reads TGTGCCAGCAGTTACGGTTCTGCGTCTAGAAATGAGCAGTTCTTC. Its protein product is CASSYGSASRNEQFF.

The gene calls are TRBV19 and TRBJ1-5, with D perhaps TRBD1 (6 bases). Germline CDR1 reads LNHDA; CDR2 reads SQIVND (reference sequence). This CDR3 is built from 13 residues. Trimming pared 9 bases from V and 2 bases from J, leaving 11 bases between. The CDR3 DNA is TGTGCCAGCAACAGGGCACGCAATCAGCCCCAGCATTTT. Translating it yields CASNRARNQPQHF.

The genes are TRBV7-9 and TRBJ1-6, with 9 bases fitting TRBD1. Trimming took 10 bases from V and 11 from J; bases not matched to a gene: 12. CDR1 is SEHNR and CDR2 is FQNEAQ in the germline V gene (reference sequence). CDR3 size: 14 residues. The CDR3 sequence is CATSSRDRDAPLHF. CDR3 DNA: TGTGCCACATCTTCCCGGGACAGGGACGCACCCCTCCACTTT.

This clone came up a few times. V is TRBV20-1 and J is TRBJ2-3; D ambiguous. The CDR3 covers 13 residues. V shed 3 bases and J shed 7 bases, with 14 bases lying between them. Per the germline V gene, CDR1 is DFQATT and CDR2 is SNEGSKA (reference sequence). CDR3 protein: CSASDIIGNTQYF. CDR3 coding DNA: TGCAGTGCTAGTGACATTATAGGGAATACGCAGTATTTT.

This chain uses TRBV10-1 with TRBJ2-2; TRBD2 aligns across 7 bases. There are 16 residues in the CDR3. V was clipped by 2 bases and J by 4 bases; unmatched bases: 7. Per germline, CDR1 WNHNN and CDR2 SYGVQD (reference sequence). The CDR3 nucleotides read TGCGCCAGCAGTGAGGGGAGCGGGGCTACCACCGGGGAGCTGTTTTTT. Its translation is CASSEGSGATTGELFF.

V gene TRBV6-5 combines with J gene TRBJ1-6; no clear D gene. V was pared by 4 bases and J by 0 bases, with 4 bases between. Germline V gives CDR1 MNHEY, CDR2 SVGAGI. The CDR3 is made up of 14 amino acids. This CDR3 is CASSFSSYNSPLHF. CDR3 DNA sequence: TGTGCCAGCAGTTTTAGCTCCTATAATTCACCCCTCCACTTT.

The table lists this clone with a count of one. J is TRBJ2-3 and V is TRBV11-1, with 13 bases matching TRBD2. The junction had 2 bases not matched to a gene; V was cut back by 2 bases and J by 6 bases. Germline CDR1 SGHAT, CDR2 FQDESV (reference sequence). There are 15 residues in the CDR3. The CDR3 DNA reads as TGTGCCAGCAGCTTACGGACTAGCGGGAGTGATACGCAGTATTTT. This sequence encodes CASSLRTSGSDTQYF.

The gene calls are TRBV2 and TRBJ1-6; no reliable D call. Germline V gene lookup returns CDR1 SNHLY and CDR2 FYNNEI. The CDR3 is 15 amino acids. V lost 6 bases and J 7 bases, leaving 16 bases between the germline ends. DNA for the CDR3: TGTGCCAGCAGGGGAACAGCCATTGGAAATTCACCCCTCCACTTT. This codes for CASRGTAIGNSPLHF. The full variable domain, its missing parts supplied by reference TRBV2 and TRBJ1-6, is EPEVTQTPSHQVTQMGQEVILRCVPISNHLYFYWYRQILGQKVEFLVSFYNNEISEKSEIFDDQFSVERPDGSNFTLKIRSTKLEDSAMYFCASRGTAIGNSPLHFGNGTRLTVT.

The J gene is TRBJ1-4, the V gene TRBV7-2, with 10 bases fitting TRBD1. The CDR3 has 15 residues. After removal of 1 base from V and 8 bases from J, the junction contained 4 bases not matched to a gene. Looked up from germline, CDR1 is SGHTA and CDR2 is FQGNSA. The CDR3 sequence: CASSLGDRGGEKLFF. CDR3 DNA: TGTGCCAGCAGCTTAGGGGACAGGGGAGGGGAAAAACTGTTTTTT.

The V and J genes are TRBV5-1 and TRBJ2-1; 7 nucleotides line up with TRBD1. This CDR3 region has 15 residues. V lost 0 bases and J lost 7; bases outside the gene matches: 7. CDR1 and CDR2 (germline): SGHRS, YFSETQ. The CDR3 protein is CASSLGTGPMNEQFF. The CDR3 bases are TGCGCCAGCAGCTTGGGGACAGGACCTATGAATGAGCAGTTCTTC.

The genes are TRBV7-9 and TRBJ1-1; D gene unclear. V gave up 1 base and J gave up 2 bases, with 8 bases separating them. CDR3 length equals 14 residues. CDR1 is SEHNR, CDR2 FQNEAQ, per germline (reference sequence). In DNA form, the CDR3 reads TGTGCCAGCAGCTTAGACTCTCGAAACACTGAAGCTTTCTTT. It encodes CASSLDSRNTEAFF.

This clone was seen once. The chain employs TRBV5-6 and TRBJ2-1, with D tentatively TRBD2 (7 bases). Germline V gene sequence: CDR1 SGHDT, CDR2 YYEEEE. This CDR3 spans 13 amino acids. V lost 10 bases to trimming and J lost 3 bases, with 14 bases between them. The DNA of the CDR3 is TGTGCCTCCGGGGAGGGACACTACAATGAGCAGTTCTTC. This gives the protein CASGEGHYNEQFF.

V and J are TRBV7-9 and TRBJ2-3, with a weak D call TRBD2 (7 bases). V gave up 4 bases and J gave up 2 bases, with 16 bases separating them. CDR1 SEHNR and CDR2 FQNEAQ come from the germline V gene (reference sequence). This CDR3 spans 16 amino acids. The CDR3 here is CASSSYEGGDTDTQYF. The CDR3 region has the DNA TGTGCCAGCAGCTCCTATGAAGGGGGGGACACAGATACGCAGTATTTT.

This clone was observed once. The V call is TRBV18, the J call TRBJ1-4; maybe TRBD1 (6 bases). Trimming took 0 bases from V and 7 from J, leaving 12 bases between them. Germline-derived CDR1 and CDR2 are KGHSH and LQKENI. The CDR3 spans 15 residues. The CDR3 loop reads CASSPPGGVGEKLFF. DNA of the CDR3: TGTGCCAGCTCACCACCCGGGGGCGTTGGTGAAAAACTGTTTTTT.

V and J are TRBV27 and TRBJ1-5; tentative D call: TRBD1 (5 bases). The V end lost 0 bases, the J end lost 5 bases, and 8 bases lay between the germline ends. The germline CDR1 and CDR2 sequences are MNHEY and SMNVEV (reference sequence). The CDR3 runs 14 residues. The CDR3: CASSLSAGHQPQHF. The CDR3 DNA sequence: TGTGCCAGCAGTTTATCGGCAGGGCATCAGCCCCAGCATTTT.

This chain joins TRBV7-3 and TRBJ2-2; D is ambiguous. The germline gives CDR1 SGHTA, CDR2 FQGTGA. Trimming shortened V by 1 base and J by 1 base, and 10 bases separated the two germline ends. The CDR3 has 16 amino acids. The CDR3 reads CASSLMRPENTGELFF. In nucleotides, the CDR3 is TGTGCCAGCAGCTTAATGCGACCTGAGAACACCGGGGAGCTGTTTTTT. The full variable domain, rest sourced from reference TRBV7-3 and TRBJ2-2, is GAGVSQTPSNKVTEKGKYVELRCDPISGHTALYWYRQSLGQGPEFLIYFQGTGAADDSGLPNDRFFAVRPEGSVSTLKIQRTERGDSAVYLCASSLMRPENTGELFFGEGSRLTVL.

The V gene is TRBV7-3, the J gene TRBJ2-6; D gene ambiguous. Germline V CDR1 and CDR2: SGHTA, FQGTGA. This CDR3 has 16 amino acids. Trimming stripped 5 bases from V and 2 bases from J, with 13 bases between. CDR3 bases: TGTGCCAGCAGCCGCACGAGTGGGGCTGGGGCCAACGTCCTGACTTTC. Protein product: CASSRTSGAGANVLTF.

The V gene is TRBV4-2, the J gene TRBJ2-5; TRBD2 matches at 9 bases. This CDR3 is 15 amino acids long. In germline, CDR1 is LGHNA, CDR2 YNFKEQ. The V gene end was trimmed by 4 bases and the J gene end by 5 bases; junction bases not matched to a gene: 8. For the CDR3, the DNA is TGTGCCAGCAGCCCGGGTAGCGGGGGCGTGGAGACCCAGTACTTC. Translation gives CASSPGSGGVETQYF.

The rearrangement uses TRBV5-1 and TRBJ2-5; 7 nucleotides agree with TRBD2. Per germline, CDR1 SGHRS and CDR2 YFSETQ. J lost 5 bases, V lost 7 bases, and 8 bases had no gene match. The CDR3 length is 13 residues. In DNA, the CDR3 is TGCGCCAGCCGCGCGGGAGTGGAGGAGACCCAGTACTTC. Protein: CASRAGVEETQYF.

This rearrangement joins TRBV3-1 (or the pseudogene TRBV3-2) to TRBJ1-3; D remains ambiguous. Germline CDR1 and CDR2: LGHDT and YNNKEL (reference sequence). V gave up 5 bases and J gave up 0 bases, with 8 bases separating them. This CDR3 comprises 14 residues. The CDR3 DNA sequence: TGTGCCAGCAGCAATCCGAGCTCTGGAAACACCATATATTTT. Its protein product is CASSNPSSGNTIYF.

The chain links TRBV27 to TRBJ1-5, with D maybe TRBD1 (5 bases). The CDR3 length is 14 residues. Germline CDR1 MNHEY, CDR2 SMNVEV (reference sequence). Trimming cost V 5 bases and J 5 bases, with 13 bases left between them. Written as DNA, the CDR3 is TGTGCCAGCAGTCCCCGGGACGCGTATCAGCCCCAGCATTTT. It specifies CASSPRDAYQPQHF.

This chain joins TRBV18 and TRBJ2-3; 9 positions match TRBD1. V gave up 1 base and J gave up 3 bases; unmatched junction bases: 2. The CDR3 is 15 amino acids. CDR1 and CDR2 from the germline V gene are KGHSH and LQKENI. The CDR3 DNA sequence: TGTGCCAGCTCACCACGACAGGGGGGGACAGATACGCAGTATTTT. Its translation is CASSPRQGGTDTQYF.

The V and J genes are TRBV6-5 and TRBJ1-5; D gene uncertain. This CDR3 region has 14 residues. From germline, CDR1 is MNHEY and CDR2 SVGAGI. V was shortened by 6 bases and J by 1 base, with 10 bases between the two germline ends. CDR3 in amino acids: CASRPRVSNQPQHF. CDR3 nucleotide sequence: TGTGCCAGCAGACCTAGGGTGAGCAATCAGCCCCAGCATTTT.

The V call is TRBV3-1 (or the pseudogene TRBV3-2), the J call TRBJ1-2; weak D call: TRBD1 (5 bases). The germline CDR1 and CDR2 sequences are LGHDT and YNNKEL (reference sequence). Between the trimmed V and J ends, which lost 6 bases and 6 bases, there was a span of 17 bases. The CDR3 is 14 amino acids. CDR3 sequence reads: CASRQSGQGDGYTF. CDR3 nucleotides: TGTGCCAGCAGGCAAAGTGGGCAGGGTGATGGCTACACCTTC.

CDR3 loop: CASSREVGNIQYF. The CDR3 DNA reads TGTGCCAGCAGCCGAGAAGTTGGCAACATTCAGTACTTC. The chain links TRBV3-1 (or the pseudogene TRBV3-2) to TRBJ2-4; D is uncertain. CDR3 length: 13 residues. Germline V gives CDR1 LGHDT, CDR2 YNNKEL (reference sequence). Trimming left V 4 bases short and J 7 bases short, with 11 bases between.

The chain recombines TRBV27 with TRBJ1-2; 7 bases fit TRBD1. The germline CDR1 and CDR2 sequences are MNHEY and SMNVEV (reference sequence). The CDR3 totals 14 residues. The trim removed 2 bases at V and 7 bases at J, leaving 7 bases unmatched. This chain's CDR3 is CASSLQGGDIGYTF. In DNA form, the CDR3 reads TGTGCCAGCAGTTTACAGGGGGGGGACATTGGCTACACCTTC.

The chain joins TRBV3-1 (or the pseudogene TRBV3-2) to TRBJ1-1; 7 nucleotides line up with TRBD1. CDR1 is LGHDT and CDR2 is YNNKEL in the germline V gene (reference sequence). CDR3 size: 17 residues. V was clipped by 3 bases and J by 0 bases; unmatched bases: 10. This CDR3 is CASSHLGQVLMNTEAFF. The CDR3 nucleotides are TGTGCCAGCAGCCACCTAGGACAGGTTCTCATGAACACTGAAGCTTTCTTT.

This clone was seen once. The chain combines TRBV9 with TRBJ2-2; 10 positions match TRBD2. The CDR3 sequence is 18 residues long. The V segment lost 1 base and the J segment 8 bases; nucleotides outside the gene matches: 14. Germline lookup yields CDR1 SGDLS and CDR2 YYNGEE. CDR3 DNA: TGTGCCAGCAGCGTAAGCTACGCGCTAGCGGGAGCGAGTGGGGAGCTGTTTTTT. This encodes CASSVSYALAGASGELFF. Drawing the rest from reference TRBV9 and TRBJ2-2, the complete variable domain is DSGVTQTPKHLITATGQRVTLRCSPRSGDLSVYWYQQSLDQGLQFLIQYYNGEERAKGNILERFSAQQFPDLHSELNLSSLELGDSALYFCASSVSYALAGASGELFFGEGSRLTVL.

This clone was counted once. The CDR3 loop is CASSEEDRGGSYEQYF. In DNA form, the CDR3 reads TGTGCCAGCAGTGAAGAGGACAGGGGTGGCTCCTACGAGCAGTACTTC. V is TRBV6-1 and J is TRBJ2-7; 9 bases are shared with TRBD1. The trim removed 1 base at V and 0 bases at J, leaving 4 bases unmatched. The germline V gene encodes CDR1 MNHNS and CDR2 SASEGT. The CDR3 covers 16 residues.